One and the same sample provided the 32 T cell receptor beta chains below, sequenced in a study of beta chain features in type 1 diabetes. Study results and caveats: Patients with Type 1 diabetes showed moderately but significantly shorter TCRB CDR3s in all four CD4+ subsets.

These receptors have no known antigen. Expressed TCRB transcripts were sequenced, since all the RNA that had been isolated was reverse transcribed. Measured with immunoSEQ multiplex PCR; TCRdb has only the in-frame clones, and not every one. The sample has 330,000 or so clones, around an eighth seen once. The sequenced sample was naive CD4+ T cells from blood. The receptors originated from a woman younger than 35 with type 1 diabetes.

This clone was seen only a few times. The gene calls are TRBV6-5 and TRBJ1-1; a possible D gene is TRBD1 (5 bases). The ends were cut back, 0 bases at V and 4 bases at J, with 12 bases in the middle. CDR1 and CDR2 (germline): MNHEY, SVGAGI. The CDR3 totals 15 residues. CDR3 sequence (DNA): TGTGCCAGCAGTTACTCGACGGGGGTTTTCACTGAAGCTTTCTTT. Translating it yields CASSYSTGVFTEAFF.

The rearrangement uses TRBV6-6 and TRBJ1-5; 12 bases align to TRBD1. With 5 bases clipped from V and 11 bases from J, the junction kept 7 bases outside the gene matches. Germline CDR1 is MNHNY and CDR2 is SVGAGI (reference sequence). CDR3 size: 14 residues. For the CDR3, the DNA is TGTGCCAGCAGTGGGACAGGGGGCGCGAGGGCCCAGCATTTT. It specifies CASSGTGGARAQHF.

This clone was seen only a few times. The rearrangement links TRBV4-1 to TRBJ1-4; no clear D gene. The V end lost 2 bases, the J end lost 0 bases, and 10 bases lay between the germline ends. The CDR3 totals 16 residues. The V gene's germline CDR1 is MGHRA and CDR2 YSYEKL. The CDR3 loop reads CASSQRRGATNEKLFF. The DNA for the CDR3 is TGCGCCAGCAGCCAAAGACGGGGTGCAACTAATGAAAAACTGTTTTTT.

This clone has only a few counts. The chain uses TRBV5-1 and TRBJ2-1, with unresolved D. The ends were cut back, 7 bases at V and 0 bases at J, with 11 bases in the middle. Looked up from germline, CDR1 is SGHRS and CDR2 is YFSETQ. This CDR3 region has 14 residues. The CDR3, as DNA: TGCGCCAGCGAACTACCTAGCTCCTACAATGAGCAGTTCTTC. Translating gives CASELPSSYNEQFF.

The J gene is TRBJ2-3, the V gene TRBV28; 9 bases are shared with TRBD2. CDR3 length equals 15 residues. V shed 7 bases, J shed 7 bases, and the junction held 12 bases outside the gene matches. Germline values: CDR1 MDHEN, CDR2 SYDVKM. CDR3 nucleotides: TGTGCCAGCAACTCGGTGGCGGGAGGGCCAAATACGCAGTATTTT. Residues: CASNSVAGGPNTQYF.

In its sample, this clone was seen a few times. The chain has TRBV29-1 and TRBJ2-4; TRBD1 aligns across 10 bases. The germline V gene encodes CDR1 SQVTM and CDR2 ANQGSEA. The CDR3 covers 13 residues. The ends lost 4 bases at V and 4 bases at J; junction bases unmatched: 1. This CDR3 is CSVGGQGKNIQYF. DNA of the CDR3: TGCAGCGTTGGGGGACAGGGGAAAAACATTCAGTACTTC.

This clone was detected a few times. This sequence joins TRBV4-3 and TRBJ2-7; tentatively, D is TRBD1 (6 bases). The V gene's germline CDR1 is LGHNA and CDR2 YSLEER. V lost 4 bases and J lost 0, with 13 bases in between. The CDR3 is made up of 15 amino acids. The CDR3 reads CASSRLTGSSYEQYF. CDR3 sequence (DNA): TGCGCCAGCAGCCGCCTTACAGGGAGCTCCTACGAGCAGTACTTC.

In the case of this clone: Different DNA sequences within this sample yield the same CDR3. V usage is TRBV28 and J usage is TRBJ1-2, with no clear D. The V gene's germline CDR1 is MDHEN and CDR2 SYDVKM. This CDR3 region has 10 residues. Trimming pared 6 bases from V and 4 bases from J, leaving 3 bases between. CDR3 DNA: TGTGCCAGCAGCGGCTATGGCTACACCTTC. Amino acids: CASSGYGYTF.

This clone has just a few counts. V is TRBV2 and J is TRBJ2-1; the match to TRBD2 covers 8 bases. Germline V gene data show CDR1 as SNHLY and CDR2 as FYNNEI. Unmatched junction bases numbered 13, after V lost 1 base and J lost 5 bases. The CDR3 loop spans 18 amino acids. CDR3: CASSEDRAGVSGNNEQFF. The CDR3 nucleotides read TGTGCCAGCAGTGAAGATCGAGCGGGAGTCTCGGGAAACAATGAGCAGTTCTTC.

This rearrangement joins TRBV29-1 to TRBJ2-7; TRBD2 aligns across 15 bases. The CDR3 is made up of 16 amino acids. Per the germline V gene, CDR1 is SQVTM and CDR2 is ANQGSEA. V lost 6 bases, J lost 4 bases, and 10 bases stayed unmatched. The CDR3 DNA reads TGCAGCGTGGGGTTCTCCGGGACTAGCGGGAGGTACGAGCAGTACTTC. Protein product: CSVGFSGTSGRYEQYF.

A few counts support this clone. CDR3 protein: CSTLGQSMNTEAFF. In DNA form, the CDR3 reads TGCAGCACCCTGGGACAGTCCATGAACACTGAAGCTTTCTTT. V and J are TRBV29-1 and TRBJ1-1; TRBD1 matches 7 bases. Germline V gene data show CDR1 as SQVTM and CDR2 as ANQGSEA. The CDR3 length is 14 residues. The V and J ends lost 8 bases and 0 bases, in that order; junction bases with no gene match: 9.

This clone appeared a few times. The rearrangement uses TRBV30 and TRBJ2-3; the D is unclear. With 3 bases removed from V and 10 bases from J, the gap between germline ends came to 14 bases. The length of the CDR3 is 12 residues. The germline V gene encodes CDR1 GTSNPN and CDR2 SVGIG (reference sequence). In nucleotides, the CDR3 is TGTGCCTGGAGCTTGCACGGGTCCCCGCAGTATTTT. Amino acid sequence: CAWSLHGSPQYF. Complete variable domain (other parts from reference TRBV30 and TRBJ2-3): SQTIHQWPATLVQPVGSPLSLECTVEGTSNPNLYWYRQAAGRGLQLLFYSVGIGQISSEVPQNLSASRPQDRQFILSSKKLLLSDSGFYLCAWSLHGSPQYFGPGTRLTVL.

The chain couples TRBV7-2 to TRBJ2-7; 13 bases agree with TRBD2. Germline V CDR1 and CDR2: SGHTA, FQGNSA. Germline trimming cut 5 bases from V and 2 bases from J; bases unmatched to any gene: 6. The CDR3 length is 16 residues. The CDR3: CASSHGTSGAPYEQYF. CDR3 sequence (DNA): TGTGCCAGCAGCCATGGGACTAGCGGGGCACCCTACGAGCAGTACTTC. Supplemented by reference TRBV7-2 and TRBJ2-7, the full variable domain reads GAGVSQSPSNKVTEKGKDVELRCDPISGHTALYWYRQSLGQGLEFLIYFQGNSAPDKSGLPSDRFSAERTGGSVSTLTIQRTQQEDSAVYLCASSHGTSGAPYEQYFGPGTRLTVT.

This rearrangement joins TRBV11-3 to TRBJ1-6, with D perhaps matching TRBD1 (5 bases). CDR1 and CDR2 (germline): SGHNT, YENEEA. V dropped 4 bases and J dropped 7 bases, with 17 bases sitting between them. The CDR3 contains 16 residues. DNA for the CDR3: TGTGCCAGCAGCTCAGCAGCAGCGCCAGGGAATTCACCCCTCCACTTT. Encoded protein: CASSSAAAPGNSPLHF.

This clone was observed a handful of times. The gene calls are TRBV27 and TRBJ2-7, with TRBD1 matching 8 bases. The V segment lost 6 bases and the J segment 0 bases; nucleotides outside the gene matches: 7. Per germline, CDR1 MNHEY and CDR2 SMNVEV (reference sequence). The CDR3 is made up of 15 amino acids. The CDR3 is CASRMTGDSSYEQYF. Here the CDR3 DNA reads TGTGCCAGCAGAATGACAGGGGATAGCTCCTACGAGCAGTACTTC.

The chain couples TRBV29-1 to TRBJ2-5; a possible D gene is TRBD1 (5 bases). The CDR3 is made up of 10 amino acids. Germline V gives CDR1 SQVTM, CDR2 ANQGSEA. With 7 bases removed from V and 13 bases from J, the gap between germline ends came to 16 bases. The DNA for the CDR3 is TGCAGCGGCTTTGAAGGGGCTTCGTACTTC. Amino acids: CSGFEGASYF.

This clone was counted only a few times. The genes are TRBV30 and TRBJ2-7, with TRBD1 matching over 7 bases. V shed 3 bases and J 1 base; nucleotides not matched to a gene: 12. The germline CDR1 and CDR2 sequences are GTSNPN and SVGIG (reference sequence). This CDR3 spans 16 amino acids. The CDR3 sequence: CAWSRQGSPSSYEQYF. CDR3 nucleotide sequence: TGTGCCTGGAGCCGACAGGGCTCACCCTCATCCTACGAGCAGTACTTC.

In its sample, this clone was seen a few times. V and J are TRBV5-1 and TRBJ2-7; TRBD1 matches 7 bases. The V and J ends lost 4 bases and 4 bases, in that order; junction bases with no gene match: 5. Germline values: CDR1 SGHRS, CDR2 YFSETQ. The CDR3 has 13 residues. CDR3: CASSQGGWYEQYF. The DNA for the CDR3 is TGCGCCAGCAGCCAAGGGGGCTGGTACGAGCAGTACTTC.

This clone was observed a handful of times. This chain joins TRBV5-1 and TRBJ2-1; D gene ambiguous. Per germline, CDR1 SGHRS and CDR2 YFSETQ. Trimming removed 0 bases from V and 7 bases from J, with 8 bases in between. There are 13 residues in the CDR3. CDR3 in amino acids: CASSLARANEQFF. CDR3 nucleotide sequence: TGCGCCAGCAGCTTGGCCCGAGCGAATGAGCAGTTCTTC.

This clone was detected a few times. The V call is TRBV7-9, the J call TRBJ2-7; 11 nucleotides agree with TRBD2. V gave up 7 bases and J gave up 6 bases; unmatched junction bases: 8. Germline V gene data show CDR1 as SEHNR and CDR2 as FQNEAQ (reference sequence). This CDR3 contains 14 residues. This CDR3 reads CASKAGLAGGEQYF. The CDR3 nucleotides are TGTGCCAGCAAAGCTGGGCTAGCGGGGGGCGAGCAGTACTTC.

The chain uses TRBV9 and TRBJ2-1; tentatively, D is TRBD2 (6 bases). CDR1 SGDLS and CDR2 YYNGEE come from the germline V gene. The V gene lost 3 bases and the J gene lost 6 bases, with 10 bases spanning the gap. The CDR3 runs to 13 residues. The CDR3 protein is CASSDLASNEQFF. As DNA, the CDR3 is TGTGCCAGCAGCGATCTAGCGTCCAATGAGCAGTTCTTC.

This clone showed up just a few times. The rearrangement links TRBV7-9 to TRBJ2-5; the D is unclear. Germline-derived CDR1 and CDR2 are SEHNR and FQNEAQ (reference sequence). CDR3 length: 16 residues. V lost 0 bases and J 3 bases, leaving 14 bases between the germline ends. The CDR3 is CASSLAEQILKETQYF. CDR3 nucleotide sequence: TGTGCCAGCAGCTTAGCGGAACAGATTTTGAAAGAGACCCAGTACTTC.

V is TRBV19 and J is TRBJ1-1, with unresolved D. V lost 4 bases and J 10 bases, leaving 7 bases between the germline ends. From germline, CDR1 is LNHDA and CDR2 SQIVND (reference sequence). There are 10 residues in the CDR3. The CDR3 DNA is TGTGCCAGTAGTACATCCGGAGCTTTCTTT. Protein: CASSTSGAFF.

This clone has only a few counts. J is TRBJ2-5 and V is TRBV5-4, with TRBD1 matching 8 bases. Losses at the gene ends were 1 base for V and 3 bases for J; bases not matched to a gene: 2. This CDR3 has 14 amino acids. Germline loops: CDR1 SGHNT, CDR2 YYREEE (reference sequence). CDR3 bases: TGTGCCAGCAGCTTGCAGGGGGCCGAAGAGACCCAGTACTTC. This encodes CASSLQGAEETQYF.

The chain has TRBV19 and TRBJ2-1; 14 bases line up with TRBD2. With 6 bases clipped from V and 9 bases from J, the junction kept 4 bases outside the gene matches. The CDR3 sequence is 14 residues long. Per germline, CDR1 LNHDA and CDR2 SQIVND (reference sequence). The CDR3 sequence: CASSRLAGGIEQFF. The CDR3, as DNA: TGTGCCAGTAGCCGACTAGCGGGAGGGATTGAGCAGTTCTTC.

In this sample, this clone turned up a few times. The rearrangement joins TRBV18 to TRBJ2-7; TRBD1 matches 8 bases. The CDR3 length is 15 residues. From germline, CDR1 is KGHSH and CDR2 LQKENI. The V segment lost 4 bases and the J segment 0 bases; nucleotides outside the gene matches: 5. CDR3 residues: CASSRRTGSSYEQYF. For the CDR3, the DNA is TGTGCCAGCTCACGACGGACAGGGAGCTCCTACGAGCAGTACTTC.

V and J are TRBV7-9 and TRBJ1-1, with a tentative D call TRBD1 (5 bases). The V gene's germline CDR1 is SEHNR and CDR2 FQNEAQ (reference sequence). V lost 1 base, J lost 8 bases, and 8 bases lay in between. The CDR3 contains 12 residues. Here the CDR3 reads CASSLGAGEAFF. In DNA, the CDR3 is TGTGCCAGCAGCTTAGGGGCAGGGGAAGCTTTCTTT.

This clone was detected only a few times. This chain joins TRBV28 and TRBJ2-1; the D gene is possibly TRBD1 (5 bases). V lost 8 bases, J lost 1 base, and 18 bases lay in between. The CDR3 length is 16 residues. Per the germline V gene, CDR1 is MDHEN and CDR2 is SYDVKM. The CDR3 protein is CASRTQGLLSYNEQFF. DNA for the CDR3: TGTGCCAGCCGGACGCAGGGCCTCTTATCCTACAATGAGCAGTTCTTC.

The chain recombines TRBV30 with TRBJ2-7, with D maybe TRBD1 (5 bases). Germline assignment: CDR1 GTSNPN and CDR2 SVGIG (reference sequence). Trimming removed 2 bases from V and 3 bases from J, with 11 bases in between. This CDR3 has 13 amino acids. This chain's CDR3 is CAWSKARDYEQYF. The CDR3 coding sequence is TGTGCCTGGAGTAAGGCCAGGGACTACGAGCAGTACTTC.

The chain links TRBV7-9 to TRBJ2-5, with D possibly TRBD2 on 5 matching bases. Germline CDR1 is SEHNR and CDR2 is FQNEAQ (reference sequence). The V and J ends lost 3 bases and 2 bases respectively, with 22 bases between them. The CDR3 totals 18 residues. In DNA form, the CDR3 reads TGTGCCAGCAGCTTTTCCCTACTAGATTGGTACTATCAAGAGACCCAGTACTTC. Its protein product is CASSFSLLDWYYQETQYF.

V and J are TRBV16 and TRBJ1-2; D gene unclear. The CDR3 loop spans 13 amino acids. The germline V and J ends were trimmed by 0 bases and 4 bases, with 6 bases remaining between them. CDR1 and CDR2 (germline): KGHSY, FQNENV. The chain's CDR3 is CASSQSQVYGYTF. In DNA form, the CDR3 reads TGTGCCAGCAGCCAATCCCAGGTCTATGGCTACACCTTC.

The gene calls are TRBV18 and TRBJ1-4, with 7 positions matching TRBD1. Germline CDR1 reads KGHSH; CDR2 reads LQKENI. The CDR3 consists of 16 residues. V dropped 4 bases and J dropped 3; count of bases not matched to a gene: 8. CDR3 sequence: CASSRSPGQPNEKLFF. The CDR3 DNA sequence: TGTGCCAGCTCACGATCTCCGGGACAGCCTAATGAAAAACTGTTTTTT.